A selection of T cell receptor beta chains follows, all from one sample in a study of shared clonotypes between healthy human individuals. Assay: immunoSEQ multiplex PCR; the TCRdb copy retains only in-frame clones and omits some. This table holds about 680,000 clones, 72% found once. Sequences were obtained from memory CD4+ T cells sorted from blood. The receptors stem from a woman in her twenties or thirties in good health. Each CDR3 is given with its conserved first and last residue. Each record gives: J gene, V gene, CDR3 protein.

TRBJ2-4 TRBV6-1 CASSEALRGGSWTKNIQYF
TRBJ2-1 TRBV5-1 CASSSGTSGMEQFF
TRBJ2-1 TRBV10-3 CAISGSGLLGEQFF
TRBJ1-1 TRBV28 CASSLESWREAFF
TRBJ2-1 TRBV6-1 CATNGLASYNEQFF
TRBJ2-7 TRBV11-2 CASSLVRPYEQYF
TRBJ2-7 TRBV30 CAWREGILYEQYF
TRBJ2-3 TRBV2 CASVPGLITDTQYF
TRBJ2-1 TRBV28 CASSLLGQGSSDEQFF
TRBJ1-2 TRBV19 CASMTTDTNYGYTF
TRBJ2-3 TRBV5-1 CASSPEVSDTQYF
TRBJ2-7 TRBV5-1 CASSLGDKGDEQYF
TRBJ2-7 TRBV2 CASRGTSGSYEQYF
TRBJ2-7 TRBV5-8 CASSLMGQGFYEQYF
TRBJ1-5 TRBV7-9 CASSKGQGGQPQHF
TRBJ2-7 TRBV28 CASHSFGTTPYEQYF
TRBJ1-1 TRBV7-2 CASSSRQGTEAFF
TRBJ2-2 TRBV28 CASSPGGTDTGELFF
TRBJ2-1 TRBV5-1 CASSLDRVSYNEQFF
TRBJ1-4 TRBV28 CASSTRTGAGEKLFF
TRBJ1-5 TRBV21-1 CASSKTRALDSNQPQHF
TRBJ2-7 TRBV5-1 CASSPSSSYEQYF
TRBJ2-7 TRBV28 CASSLPGLYGSYEQYF
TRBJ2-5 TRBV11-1 CASSLGSRRGRDETQYF
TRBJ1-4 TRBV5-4 CASSFSLGANEKLFF
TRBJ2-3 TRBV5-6 CASSLGWLAGESDTQYF
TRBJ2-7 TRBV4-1 CASSQPGQSYEQYF
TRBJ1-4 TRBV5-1 CASSLVQGAFGEKLFF
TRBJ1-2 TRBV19 CASSISRAEYYGYTF
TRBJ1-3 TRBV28 CASSLTGPRSGNTIYF
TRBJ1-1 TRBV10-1 CASSEAENTEAFF
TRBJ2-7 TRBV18 CASSSGQIYEQYF
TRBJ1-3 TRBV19 CASSIKDGRNTIYF
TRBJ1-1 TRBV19 CASRPYNTGDGTEAFF
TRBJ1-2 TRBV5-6 CASSRFQGSSYTF
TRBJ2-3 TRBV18 CASSPPGVAGTDTQYF
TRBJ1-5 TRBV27 CASALAESNQPQHF
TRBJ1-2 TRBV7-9 CASSLMGNYGYTF
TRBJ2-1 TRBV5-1 CASSLAPGLEGNEQFF
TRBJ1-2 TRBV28 CASSRPTGYGYTF
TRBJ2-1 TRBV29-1 CSVVGAGSYNEQFF
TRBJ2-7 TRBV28 CASSYRVGRQYF
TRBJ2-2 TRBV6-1 CASSDLMGQGAAGELFF
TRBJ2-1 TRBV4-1 CASSQIKSSGIYEQFF
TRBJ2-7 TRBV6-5 CASSYPTGEKLEQYF
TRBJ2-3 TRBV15 CATSTSGSADTQYF
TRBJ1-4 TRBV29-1 CSAPPRAEGNEKLFF
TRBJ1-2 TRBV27 CASRPGQRTLGYTF
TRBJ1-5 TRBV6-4 CASIIAGQRSNQPQHF
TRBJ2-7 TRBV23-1 CASSSWDLVHEQYF